The present TCR beta chain was sequenced within a study of response to subunit inactivated influenza vaccine. TCRdb re-analysed the RT-PCR reads in MiXCR, keeping a single row per CDR3 protein. There are approximately 230,000 distinct CDR3 sequences in the sample; 12% occur only once, and 7.8% lies in the top ten. This clonotype was detected a few times. This CDR3 is built from 15 residues. Trimming pared 10 bases from V and 0 bases from J, leaving 19 bases between. Germline V gene sequence: CDR1 MNHNS, CDR2 SASEGT. The starting material was non-naive T cells sorted from PBMCs, obtained 14 days before vaccination. The receptor was isolated from a man over 45 who received an inactivated influenza vaccine. The chain combines TRBV6-1 with TRBJ2-7; possibly TRBD2 for D (6 bases). The CDR3 coding sequence is TGTGCCACCGTGAGTGCGGGGCAGAGCTCCTACGAGCAGTACTTC. Translating gives CATVSAGQSSYEQYF.